This passage covers 7 T cell receptor beta chains from one sample sequenced in a study of T-cell memory formation after mild COVID-19. TCRdb re-analysed the 5' RACE reads in MiXCR, keeping a single row per CDR3 protein. There are about 180,000 distinct CDR3 sequences in the sample; approximately 17% occur only once, and 3% to 4% lies in the top ten. The sequencing input was PBMCs or a T cell subset sorted from them (not recorded which). Source of these receptors: a man younger than 35 who had mild COVID-19 (a few samples of this study predate the infection). Cell type and time point are not known.

This clonotype has a handful of counts. The V and J genes are TRBV7-2 and TRBJ2-2, with D tentatively TRBD2 (6 bases). Trimming shortened V by 1 base and J by 7 bases, and 13 bases separated the two germline ends. The germline gives CDR1 SGHTA, CDR2 FQGNSA. CDR3 size: 15 residues. As DNA, the CDR3 is TGTGCCAGCAGCTTAGTGGCGGGAAGCGGCGGGGAGCTGTTTTTT. This translates into CASSLVAGSGGELFF.

The V and J genes are TRBV9 and TRBJ1-4; D is unclear. The CDR3 is made up of 14 amino acids. With 0 bases removed from V and 3 bases from J, the gap between germline ends came to 6 bases. The germline V gene encodes CDR1 SGDLS and CDR2 YYNGEE. DNA of the CDR3: TGTGCCAGCAGCGTAGGTCCGTCTAATGAAAAACTGTTTTTT. Translation: CASSVGPSNEKLFF.

This clonotype turned up a few times. This chain uses TRBV20-1 with TRBJ2-3; 14 bases line up with TRBD2. The germline gives CDR1 DFQATT, CDR2 SNEGSKA (reference sequence). Trimming at V came to 7 bases and at J to 5 bases, leaving 8 bases not matched to a gene. There are 15 residues in the CDR3. CDR3 bases: TGCAGTGTTATGACTAGCGGGGGGGCAGGAGATACGCAGTATTTT. As protein: CSVMTSGGAGDTQYF.

This chain connects TRBV11-2 to TRBJ1-1; no definite D call. The ends were cut back, 5 bases at V and 11 bases at J, with 15 bases in the middle. From germline, CDR1 is SGHAT and CDR2 FQNNGV. The length of the CDR3 is 12 residues. In DNA, the CDR3 is TGTGCCAGCAGCCCTGGGTCCGCTATGGCTTTCTTT. Its protein is CASSPGSAMAFF. Filled out from reference TRBV11-2 and TRBJ1-1, the complete variable domain reads EAGVAQSPRYKIIEKRQSVAFWCNPISGHATLYWYQQILGQGPKLLIQFQNNGVVDDSQLPKDRFSAERLKGVDSTLKIQPAKLEDSAVYLCASSPGSAMAFFGQGTRLTVV.

This clonotype was detected only a few times. The V and J genes are TRBV5-1 and TRBJ2-5; D unclear. The CDR3 extends over 14 amino acids. V was pared by 1 base and J by 2 bases, with 9 bases between. Per germline, CDR1 SGHRS and CDR2 YFSETQ. CDR3 DNA: TGCGCCAGCAGCTTGCTTAACGGTCAAGAGACCCAGTACTTC. Translated, it gives CASSLLNGQETQYF.

The CDR3 DNA reads TGCGCCAGCAGCTTGGCCATGCTAGTCGAGACCCAGTACTTC. Translation gives CASSLAMLVETQYF. The rearrangement joins TRBV5-1 to TRBJ2-5; D gene ambiguous. The CDR3 consists of 14 residues. Germline V CDR1 and CDR2: SGHRS, YFSETQ. V gave up 0 bases and J gave up 5 bases, with 11 bases separating them.

The table lists this clonotype with a few counts. The V call is TRBV7-3, the J call TRBJ2-1; TRBD2 agrees at 16 bases. The CDR3 is 16 residues long. The V gene's germline CDR1 is SGHTA and CDR2 FQGTGA. V lost 5 bases to trimming and J lost 9 bases; unmatched junction nucleotides: 7. The CDR3 region has the DNA TGTGCCAGCAGCGCCCCGGGACTAGCGGGGGGGCGTGAGCAGTTCTTC. Its translation is CASSAPGLAGGREQFF.